This TCR beta chain was recovered during a study of CD8 T cells in Susac syndrome. General study findings and limits: As acknowledged by the study, its TCR sequencing and HLA analysis included a relatively small number of individuals.

TCR beta sequences were obtained from blood CD8+ and CD4+ T cells. Negative isolation was used for CD8+ and CD4+ T cells and FACS enrichment for TEMRA cells. The CDR3 length is 15 residues. Germline loops: CDR1 SEHNR, CDR2 FQNEAQ (reference sequence). Trimming removed 5 bases at V and 0 bases at J, with 13 bases between. With random hexamers, roughly 0.45 to 1 ug RNA was reverse transcribed. It was immunoSEQ multiplex PCR that amplified TCR beta CDR3 across 54 Vbeta and 13 Jbeta. Each CDR3 protein is one row after TCRdb ran MiXCR on the immunoSEQ multiplex PCR reads. The sample comprises about 140,000 distinct CDR3 sequences, approximately 95% of which are singletons, and over 0.25% rests with the top ten. In regard to this clonotype: Its antigen is unknown.

This chain links TRBV7-9 with TRBJ1-1; tentative D call: TRBD1 (5 bases). This TCR was recovered from a human donor in good health. Sequenced input: CD8+ T cells from PBMCs. In DNA form, the CDR3 reads TGTGCCAGCAGCATATCCGGGACGGTGAACACTGAAGCTTTCTTT. Translating it yields CASSISGTVNTEAFF.